The 19 T cell receptor beta chains below come from one sample, sequenced in a study of T cells after somatic rescue of genetic block. The repertoire was sequenced with immunoSEQ multiplex PCR; TCRdb's copy has only in-frame clones and lacks some. The repertoire holds 85,000 to 100,000 clones, with 70% to 90% as singletons. The sequenced sample was peripheral blood mononuclear cells (PBMCs). These receptors all stem from a woman under 30.

The gene calls are TRBV5-4 and TRBJ2-1; TRBD2 might be the D (6 bases). Germline CDR1 and CDR2: SGHNT and YYREEE (reference sequence). V was cut by 10 bases and J by 7 bases, with 12 bases left in between. There are 11 residues in the CDR3. CDR3 DNA: TGTGCCCACTCCGGGAGTAATGAGCAGTTCTTC. Translation: CAHSGSNEQFF.

This chain links TRBV21-1 with TRBJ2-1; the listed D gene, TRBD2, was not tested against the DNA. TRBV21-1 is reported as a pseudogene. This CDR3 comprises 20 residues. The CDR3 region is CASSKSRGLGCQSSYNEQFF. CDR3 in DNA: TGTGCCAGCAGCAAAAGCCGAGGACTAGGCTGCCAAAGCTCCTACAATGAGCAGTTCTTC.

The gene calls are TRBV28 and TRBJ2-1, with D tentatively TRBD1 (6 bases). V lost 3 bases and J lost 5, with 14 bases in between. This CDR3 is built from 15 residues. Looked up from germline, CDR1 is MDHEN and CDR2 is SYDVKM. The CDR3 DNA is TGTGCCAGCAGTTTGCAATTGACAGGTGACAATGAGCAGTTCTTC. This gives the protein CASSLQLTGDNEQFF. Variable domain in full (rest from reference TRBV28 and TRBJ2-1): DVKVTQSSRYLVKRTGEKVFLECVQDMDHENMFWYRQDPGLGLRLIYFSYDVKMKEKGDIPEGYSVSREKKERFSLILESASTNQTSMYLCASSLQLTGDNEQFFGPGTRLTVL.

CDR3 in amino acids: CAWSRHPPLAVSSYEQYF. CDR3 bases: TGTGCCTGGAGTCGACACCCCCCCTTAGCGGTAAGCTCCTACGAGCAGTACTTC. This chain links TRBV30 with TRBJ2-7; tentative D call: TRBD2 (6 bases). The V end lost 2 bases, the J end lost 0 bases, and 23 bases lay between the germline ends. CDR3 size: 18 residues. The germline CDR1 and CDR2 sequences are GTSNPN and SVGIG (reference sequence). Together with reference TRBV30 and TRBJ2-7, the CDR3 gives the full variable domain: SQTIHQWPATLVQPVGSPLSLECTVEGTSNPNLYWYRQAAGRGLQLLFYSVGIGQISSEVPQNLSASRPQDRQFILSSKKLLLSDSGFYLCAWSRHPPLAVSSYEQYFGPGTRLTVT.

This clone was counted between two and nine times. The chain has TRBV27 and TRBJ1-1; D might be TRBD1 (6 bases). CDR3 length equals 15 residues. The germline gives CDR1 MNHEY, CDR2 SMNVEV (reference sequence). The V end lost 6 bases, the J end lost 5 bases, and 19 bases lay between the germline ends. CDR3 in amino acids: CASSPWARGTTEAFF. The CDR3 DNA is TGTGCCAGCAGCCCCTGGGCCAGGGGTACAACTGAAGCTTTCTTT.

The chain links TRBV27 to TRBJ2-1, with 9 nucleotides matching TRBD2. This CDR3 is 16 amino acids long. Losses at the gene ends were 2 bases for V and 7 bases for J; bases not matched to a gene: 9. The germline V gene encodes CDR1 MNHEY and CDR2 SMNVEV (reference sequence). CDR3 sequence: CASSLLAGGPDNEQFF. In DNA, the CDR3 is TGTGCCAGCAGTTTACTGGCGGGAGGGCCTGATAATGAGCAGTTCTTC.

The CDR3 DNA reads TGTGCCAGCAGAGCGCTAGCGGGAGGGCCGGGGCTCGAGCAGTACTTC. Translated: CASRALAGGPGLEQYF. The V gene is TRBV7-2, the J gene TRBJ2-7; 12 bases are shared with TRBD2. The CDR3 runs to 16 residues. Per the germline V gene, CDR1 is SGHTA and CDR2 is FQGNSA. V was clipped by 6 bases and J by 6 bases; unmatched bases: 12.

The DNA of the CDR3 is TGTGCCAGCAGCTGGCCGAATAACTATGGCTACACCTTC. Amino acid sequence: CASSWPNNYGYTF. The J gene is TRBJ1-2, the V gene TRBV7-3, with D hard to call. The CDR3 length is 13 residues. Trimming removed 4 bases at V and 1 base at J, with 7 bases between. The germline V gene encodes CDR1 SGHTA and CDR2 FQGTGA.

J is TRBJ1-3 and V is TRBV30; D perhaps matches TRBD1 (5 bases). Germline V lookup: CDR1 GTSNPN, CDR2 SVGIG (reference sequence). The CDR3 loop spans 14 amino acids. The V end was cut by 1 base, the J end by 0 bases, with 7 bases between. The CDR3 sequence is CAWSGGGSGNTIYF. The CDR3 DNA reads as TGTGCCTGGAGTGGGGGGGGCTCTGGAAACACCATATATTTT.

This clone has more than one count but fewer than ten. The chain has TRBV5-1 and TRBJ2-3; D is unresolved. The CDR3 is 13 amino acids. Germline-derived CDR1 and CDR2 are SGHRS and YFSETQ. V lost 8 bases and J 3 bases, leaving 13 bases between the germline ends. In DNA, the CDR3 is TGCGCCAGTGGCACTCCTGATACAGATACGCAGTATTTT. As protein: CASGTPDTDTQYF.

This chain uses TRBV28 with TRBJ2-1; D is unresolved. The CDR3 loop spans 13 amino acids. V lost 2 bases and J lost 4, with 6 bases in between. Per the germline V gene, CDR1 is MDHEN and CDR2 is SYDVKM. This CDR3 reads CASSLPGYNEQFF. The CDR3 bases are TGTGCCAGCAGTTTACCAGGTTACAATGAGCAGTTCTTC. The variable domain in full, with the rest retrieved from reference TRBV28 and TRBJ2-1, is DVKVTQSSRYLVKRTGEKVFLECVQDMDHENMFWYRQDPGLGLRLIYFSYDVKMKEKGDIPEGYSVSREKKERFSLILESASTNQTSMYLCASSLPGYNEQFFGPGTRLTVL.

V usage is TRBV7-6 and J usage is TRBJ1-5; 12 positions match TRBD1. The CDR3 has 18 residues. CDR1 and CDR2 from the germline V gene are SGHVS and FNYEAQ. J was trimmed by 4 bases and V by 4 bases; bases with no gene match: 11. The CDR3 bases are TGTGCCAGCAGCTCAAGTCCGGGACAGGGGGCTGGGAATCAGCCCCAGCATTTT. Protein product: CASSSSPGQGAGNQPQHF.

The chain recombines TRBV11-3 with TRBJ2-2; 8 bases align to TRBD2. The V and J ends lost 3 bases and 4 bases, in that order; junction bases with no gene match: 7. Germline V lookup: CDR1 SGHNT, CDR2 YENEEA. The CDR3 spans 16 residues. CDR3 in amino acids: CASSFAGTRGTGELFF. As DNA, the CDR3 is TGTGCCAGCAGCTTCGCCGGGACTAGAGGCACCGGGGAGCTGTTTTTT.

The chain links TRBV4-2 to TRBJ2-1; TRBD2 matches 12 bases. V dropped 0 bases and J dropped 6; count of bases not matched to a gene: 0. Germline CDR1 reads LGHNA; CDR2 reads YNFKEQ. The CDR3 is 15 amino acids. The CDR3: CASSQETSGSNEQFF. The CDR3 DNA sequence: TGTGCCAGCAGCCAAGAGACTAGCGGGAGCAATGAGCAGTTCTTC.

The chain joins TRBV5-6 to TRBJ2-1; TRBD2 agrees at 8 bases. From germline, CDR1 is SGHDT and CDR2 YYEEEE. The CDR3 is 16 amino acids. V shed 4 bases and J 0 bases; nucleotides not matched to a gene: 6. The CDR3 DNA reads TGTGCCAGCAGCACCCCAACTAGCGGCTCCTACAATGAGCAGTTCTTC. Translated: CASSTPTSGSYNEQFF. Together with reference TRBV5-6 and TRBJ2-1, the CDR3 gives the full variable domain: DAGVTQSPTHLIKTRGQQVTLRCSPKSGHDTVSWYQQALGQGPQFIFQYYEEEERQRGNFPDRFSGHQFPNYSSELNVNALLLGDSALYLCASSTPTSGSYNEQFFGPGTRLTVL.

The V gene is TRBV6-5, the J gene TRBJ2-3; the D gene is possibly TRBD2 (6 bases). Germline V lookup: CDR1 MNHEY, CDR2 SVGAGI. V was clipped by 4 bases and J by 1 base, with 15 bases between them. The CDR3 sequence is 16 residues long. Here the CDR3 DNA reads TGTGCCAGCAGTTGGATAGCGGAGGCGGGCACAGATACGCAGTATTTT. This encodes CASSWIAEAGTDTQYF.

This clone was counted a single time. This chain uses TRBV19 with TRBJ2-7; D is perhaps TRBD1 (5 bases). With 6 bases removed from V and 2 bases from J, the gap between germline ends came to 11 bases. Germline values: CDR1 LNHDA, CDR2 SQIVND (reference sequence). CDR3 size: 13 residues. The CDR3 nucleotides read TGTGCCAGTAGCCCCAGGGAAACCTACGAGCAGTACTTC. Encoded protein: CASSPRETYEQYF.

The rearrangement uses TRBV5-4 and TRBJ2-5; possible D gene TRBD2, 6 bases. The CDR3 runs 14 residues. Germline V CDR1 and CDR2: SGHNT, YYREEE (reference sequence). V was cut by 1 base and J by 1 base, with 8 bases left in between. In DNA form, the CDR3 reads TGTGCCAGCAGCTTGACGGGGGTCCAAGAGACCCAGTACTTC. It encodes CASSLTGVQETQYF.

This chain uses TRBV19 with TRBJ1-1, with unresolved D. The ends were cut back, 1 base at V and 1 base at J, with 22 bases in the middle. Germline CDR1 and CDR2: LNHDA and SQIVND (reference sequence). CDR3 length: 19 amino acids. The CDR3 loop is CASSIAPMGRMRPNTEAFF. The CDR3, as DNA: TGTGCCAGTAGTATAGCCCCAATGGGCAGGATGCGACCGAACACTGAAGCTTTCTTT.